These 18 T cell receptor beta chains share one sample of origin, sequenced in a study of neoadjuvant anti-PD-1 for oral cavity cancer. Time point indicated: after neoadjuvant nivolumab, at surgical resection. Sequencing used immunoSEQ multiplex PCR; TCRdb keeps in-frame clones, though not all of them. The sample contains 68,000 or so clones, roughly 81% of which appear only once. Sequenced here: PBMCs, sampled after nivolumab (anti-PD-1) treatment. These receptor sequences come from a person aged 35 to 85 with oral cavity squamous cell carcinoma.

The V and J genes are TRBV4-1 and TRBJ2-2; D possibly matches TRBD1 or TRBD2 (6 bases each). Trimming cost V 2 bases and J 0 bases, with 13 bases left between them. Looked up from germline, CDR1 is MGHRA and CDR2 is YSYEKL. CDR3 length: 17 amino acids. As DNA, the CDR3 is TGCGCCAGCAGCCAAAGTCCAAGGGGGGCGAACACCGGGGAGCTGTTTTTT. Residues: CASSQSPRGANTGELFF.

The chain combines TRBV2 with TRBJ2-7; D may match TRBD1 or TRBD2 (5 bases each). The CDR3 is 13 amino acids. CDR1 SNHLY and CDR2 FYNNEI come from the germline V gene. Trimming pared 11 bases from V and 3 bases from J, leaving 17 bases between. The CDR3 DNA is TGTGCCGGCCATCGGGACGGGGTCTACGAGCAGTACTTC. This codes for CAGHRDGVYEQYF. The full variable domain, completed using reference TRBV2 and TRBJ2-7, is EPEVTQTPSHQVTQMGQEVILRCVPISNHLYFYWYRQILGQKVEFLVSFYNNEISEKSEIFDDQFSVERPDGSNFTLKIRSTKLEDSAMYFCAGHRDGVYEQYFGPGTRLTVT.

V and J are TRBV6-1 and TRBJ2-7; 7 bases align to TRBD2. The V segment lost 1 base and the J segment 0 bases; nucleotides outside the gene matches: 3. The germline CDR1 and CDR2 sequences are MNHNS and SASEGT. This CDR3 spans 15 amino acids. The CDR3 DNA is TGTGCCAGCAGTGAAGTGGGGGAGGGCTCCTACGAGCAGTACTTC. As protein: CASSEVGEGSYEQYF.

The chain carries TRBV18 and TRBJ2-5, with 9 bases that match TRBD1. Trimming cost V 2 bases and J 5 bases; bases outside gene matches: 6. The CDR3 is 15 amino acids. Per germline, CDR1 KGHSH and CDR2 LQKENI. CDR3 amino acids: CASSPGDRVRETQYF. The CDR3 region has the DNA TGTGCCAGCTCACCAGGGGACAGGGTTCGCGAGACCCAGTACTTC. The whole variable domain, filled in from reference TRBV18 and TRBJ2-5, reads NAGVMQNPRHLVRRRGQEARLRCSPMKGHSHVYWYRQLPEEGLKFMVYLQKENIIDESGMPKERFSAEFPKEGPSILRIQQVVRGDSAAYFCASSPGDRVRETQYFGPGTRLLVL.

This chain's CDR3 is CAWSVLWGPYEQYF. In nucleotides, the CDR3 is TGTGCCTGGAGTGTACTTTGGGGCCCATACGAGCAGTACTTC. The chain has TRBV30 and TRBJ2-7; the D gene is possibly TRBD1 (5 bases). Trimming took off 0 bases at V and 4 bases at J, with 13 bases between the two ends. CDR1 is GTSNPN and CDR2 is SVGIG in the germline V gene (reference sequence). CDR3 length: 14 amino acids.

V is TRBV7-6 and J is TRBJ2-2; D may correspond to TRBD1 or TRBD2 (5 bases each). The germline V gene has CDR1 SGHVS and CDR2 FNYEAQ. The V gene lost 0 bases and the J gene lost 4 bases, with 12 bases spanning the gap. The CDR3 spans 16 residues. The CDR3 DNA reads TGTGCCAGCAGCTTAGCGGGACCCGGAGGCACCGGGGAGCTGTTTTTT. Translating it yields CASSLAGPGGTGELFF. Supplemented by reference TRBV7-6 and TRBJ2-2, the full variable domain reads GAGVSQSPRYKVTKRGQDVALRCDPISGHVSLYWYRQALGQGPEFLTYFNYEAQQDKSGLPNDRFSAERPEGSISTLTIQRTEQRDSAMYRCASSLAGPGGTGELFFGEGSRLTVL.

The chain uses TRBV7-3 and TRBJ2-7; D is unresolved. V was cut by 1 base and J by 0 bases, with 13 bases left in between. CDR3 length: 16 residues. Looked up from germline, CDR1 is SGHTA and CDR2 is FQGTGA. CDR3 sequence (DNA): TGTGCCAGCAGCTTAATCAGGAAGGGTTGCTCCTACGAGCAGTACTTC. As protein: CASSLIRKGCSYEQYF.

The CDR3 DNA sequence: TGCGCCAGCAGCGGGAAGGGGAGGGAGTACCAAGAGACCCAGTACTTC. Amino acid sequence: CASSGKGREYQETQYF. The chain employs TRBV5-1 and TRBJ2-5; 7 nucleotides align to TRBD2. The CDR3 totals 16 residues. Germline V lookup: CDR1 SGHRS, CDR2 YFSETQ. V lost 4 bases to trimming and J lost 0 bases; unmatched junction nucleotides: 9.

The chain combines TRBV18 with TRBJ1-2; TRBD1 is a possible D gene (6 bases). V lost 3 bases to trimming and J lost 1 base, with 6 bases between them. Germline lookup yields CDR1 KGHSH and CDR2 LQKENI. The CDR3 is 13 residues long. CDR3 loop: CASSPDSNYGYTF. Here the CDR3 DNA reads TGTGCCAGCTCACCGGACAGTAACTATGGCTACACCTTC.

This chain links TRBV2 with TRBJ2-3; 8 bases are shared with TRBD1. Germline V gene sequence: CDR1 SNHLY, CDR2 FYNNEI. CDR3 size: 15 residues. The ends lost 6 bases at V and 2 bases at J; junction bases unmatched: 7. The CDR3 sequence is CASRDEGQATDTQYF. The CDR3 nucleotides read TGTGCCAGCAGAGATGAGGGACAGGCCACAGATACGCAGTATTTT.

This clone was detected only once. The chain employs TRBV9 and TRBJ2-1; D is possibly TRBD1 (6 bases). V lost 5 bases and J 9 bases, leaving 21 bases between the germline ends. The CDR3 contains 15 residues. Germline V lookup: CDR1 SGDLS, CDR2 YYNGEE. The CDR3 here is CASREGDLRSSEQFF. The DNA for the CDR3 is TGTGCCAGCAGAGAGGGGGACCTGAGGTCTAGTGAGCAGTTCTTC. The full variable domain, completed using reference TRBV9 and TRBJ2-1, is DSGVTQTPKHLITATGQRVTLRCSPRSGDLSVYWYQQSLDQGLQFLIQYYNGEERAKGNILERFSAQQFPDLHSELNLSSLELGDSALYFCASREGDLRSSEQFFGPGTRLTVL.

The rearrangement uses TRBV2 and TRBJ2-7, with no clear D. The CDR3 spans 13 residues. V shed 4 bases and J shed 2 bases, with 9 bases lying between them. The germline CDR1 and CDR2 sequences are SNHLY and FYNNEI. The CDR3 sequence is CASSGVLTYEQYF. DNA of the CDR3: TGTGCCAGCAGTGGAGTCCTTACCTACGAGCAGTACTTC.

This sequence joins TRBV5-1 and TRBJ1-2, with D maybe TRBD1 (5 bases). The CDR3 consists of 13 residues. Per the germline V gene, CDR1 is SGHRS and CDR2 is YFSETQ. Trimming took off 4 bases at V and 5 bases at J, with 12 bases between the two ends. The CDR3 sequence is CASSRFDSYGYTF. In DNA, the CDR3 is TGCGCCAGCAGCCGATTTGACAGTTATGGCTACACCTTC.

The V and J genes are TRBV6-1 and TRBJ1-5; a weak D match, TRBD1 (5 bases). The V end lost 9 bases, the J end lost 6 bases, and 18 bases lay between the germline ends. The CDR3 length is 14 residues. The germline CDR1 and CDR2 sequences are MNHNS and SASEGT. The CDR3 sequence: CASDPGRRSQPQHF. CDR3 DNA: TGTGCCAGTGACCCAGGGAGAAGGAGTCAGCCCCAGCATTTT.

The rearrangement joins TRBV4-1 to TRBJ2-5; a possible D gene is TRBD2 (5 bases). V was shortened by 0 bases and J by 2 bases, with 10 bases between the two germline ends. The CDR3 is made up of 15 amino acids. CDR1 is MGHRA and CDR2 is YSYEKL in the germline V gene. The chain's CDR3 is CASSQDSAAQETQYF. The CDR3 region has the DNA TGCGCCAGCAGCCAAGATAGCGCAGCACAAGAGACCCAGTACTTC.

The CDR3 DNA follows: TGTGCCAGCAGTCCATCGGGGGCCACCTACGAGCAGTACTTC. This encodes CASSPSGATYEQYF. J is TRBJ2-7 and V is TRBV6-6; D possibly uses TRBD1 or TRBD2 (6 bases each). The CDR3 spans 14 residues. V lost 5 bases to trimming and J lost 2 bases, with 13 bases between them. Germline V CDR1 and CDR2: MNHNY, SVGAGI (reference sequence).

This clone turned up a few times. The rearrangement joins TRBV5-1 to TRBJ2-2; the D gene is possibly TRBD2 (6 bases). V was shortened by 9 bases and J by 6 bases, with 18 bases between the two germline ends. Germline loops: CDR1 SGHRS, CDR2 YFSETQ. The CDR3 is 14 amino acids. This chain's CDR3 is CATRPAGGPGELFF. CDR3 in DNA: TGCGCCACCCGTCCCGCTGGAGGGCCCGGGGAGCTGTTTTTT.

This rearrangement joins TRBV6-1 to TRBJ1-2; D is unresolved. The CDR3 length is 16 residues. The V end lost 2 bases, the J end lost 7 bases, and 20 bases lay between the germline ends. The germline V gene has CDR1 MNHNS and CDR2 SASEGT. CDR3: CASSEFSRMVASGYTF. The CDR3 DNA reads TGTGCCAGCAGTGAATTTAGCAGGATGGTTGCGAGTGGCTACACCTTC.